A selection of T cell receptor beta chains follows, all from one sample in a study of early T cells in non-severe SARS-CoV-2 infection. MiXCR, run by TCRdb on the 5' RACE reads, gives a single entry per CDR3 protein. This sample has just over 65,000 distinct CDR3 sequences, with approximately 13% found just once. Sequenced input: whole blood. These receptors came from an adult who was a healthcare worker with PCR-confirmed SARS-CoV-2 infection or an uninfected control (not recorded which). Both conserved end residues are part of each CDR3. The D gene is left open where the match is weak. Some rows have no size entry. The others give once, few or many, or a class for an expanded clone.

TGTGCCAGCAGTTTAATGTCGGGGTTCTATGGCTACACCTTC	CASSLMSGFYGYTF	TRBJ1-2	few	.	TRBV28
TGTGCCAGCAGTTTGAGGGGCAATCAGCCCCAGCATTTT	CASSLRGNQPQHF	TRBJ1-5	many	.	TRBV27
TGTGCCAGCAGCACCCTTACTAGCGGGGCCGGAGAGCAGTTCTTC	CASSTLTSGAGEQFF	TRBJ2-1	.	TRBD2	TRBV7-9
TGCGCCAGCAGCTGGACAGGGCGGTCGAACACTGAAGCTTTCTTT	CASSWTGRSNTEAFF	TRBJ1-1	few	TRBD1	TRBV5-1
TGTGCCAGCAGTTACGGGGGGAACACTGAAGCTTTCTTT	CASSYGGNTEAFF	TRBJ1-1	.	.	TRBV6-6
TGTGCCAGCAGTTCAAGGGAGGCAGATACGCAGTATTTT	CASSSREADTQYF	TRBJ2-3	many	.	TRBV6-2/TRBV6-3
TGTGCCAGCAGTTTGGCCGGGAGGGCCTACAATGAGCAGTTCTTC	CASSLAGRAYNEQFF	TRBJ2-1	many	TRBD2	TRBV12-3/TRBV12-4
TGTGCCAGCAGCCAAGAACAGTGGCTAGCGGGAGAAGGTCGGTATGAGCAGTTCTTC	CASSQEQWLAGEGRYEQFF	TRBJ2-1	many	TRBD2	TRBV4-2
TGTGCCACCAGCAGAGATCTACAGGAAAGCCCGTACTTC	CATSRDLQESPYF	TRBJ2-5	.	.	TRBV15
TGTGCCAGCACCCCGGGGGGAGCGAGCAATCAGCCCCAGCATTTT	CASTPGGASNQPQHF	TRBJ1-5	.	.	TRBV12-3/TRBV12-4
TGTGCCAGCAGCTTAGTGGGACGCGCCAGCTCCTACAATGAGCAGTTCTTC	CASSLVGRASSYNEQFF	TRBJ2-1	few	.	TRBV7-9
TGTGCCAGCAGAGTACAGGGAGGAGAAAAACTGTTTTTT	CASRVQGGEKLFF	TRBJ1-4	many	.	TRBV28
TGCAGCGTTGACCCCGGCAATGAGCAGTTCTTC	CSVDPGNEQFF	TRBJ2-1	many	.	TRBV29-1
TGTGCCGGCAAAACTAGCGACCGCACAGATACGCAGTATTTT	CAGKTSDRTDTQYF	TRBJ2-3	.	TRBD2	TRBV7-9
TGCAGTGCTAGAACCAGAAGCATAGATACGCAGTATTTT	CSARTRSIDTQYF	TRBJ2-3	.	.	TRBV20-1
TGTGCCAGCAGTTACAAGGTCGCAAGCTCTGGGGCCAACGTCCTGACTTTC	CASSYKVASSGANVLTF	TRBJ2-6	many	.	TRBV6-5
TGCAGCGTTCTAGGGACTCCCCTAACTAACTATGGCTACACCTTC	CSVLGTPLTNYGYTF	TRBJ1-2	few	.	TRBV29-1
TGTGCCAGCAGCTTAGCCTATCCAGGGAACCAGGGCTCTGGGGCCAACGTCCTGACTTTC	CASSLAYPGNQGSGANVLTF	TRBJ2-6	many	.	TRBV7-3
TGTGCCACCAGTGGTGAACCGAACACCGGGGAGCTGTTTTTT	CATSGEPNTGELFF	TRBJ2-2	few	.	TRBV24-1
TGTGCCAGCAGCTCGGGACTAGCGGGAACTTTTGAGCAGTTCTTC	CASSSGLAGTFEQFF	TRBJ2-1	few	TRBD2	TRBV9
TGTGCCAGCAGTGAATGGCTAGCGGGAGGTAATGAGCAGTTCTTC	CASSEWLAGGNEQFF	TRBJ2-1	.	TRBD2	TRBV6-1
TGCGCCAGCAGCCACAGGGGCTTGGGCAATCAGCCCCAGCATTTT	CASSHRGLGNQPQHF	TRBJ1-5	many	.	TRBV4-1
TGCGCCAGCACACAGGGCCCCATGAACACTGAAGCTTTCTTT	CASTQGPMNTEAFF	TRBJ1-1	.	.	TRBV5-1
TGCAGTGCTAGGGTTCATGGGAGCGGGGGTTACAATGAGCAGTTCTTC	CSARVHGSGGYNEQFF	TRBJ2-1	few	TRBD2	TRBV20-1
TGTGCCAGCAGCGTAGACCTACCCACCTACGAGCAGTACTTC	CASSVDLPTYEQYF	TRBJ2-7	.	.	TRBV9
TGTGCCAGCAGCTTAGCGGGGCTTCTACATCAGCCCCAGCATTTT	CASSLAGLLHQPQHF	TRBJ1-5	few	.	TRBV7-2
TGCGCCAGCAGCCGAGAAGCCGATCTCTCCTACAATGAGCAGTTCTTC	CASSREADLSYNEQFF	TRBJ2-1	medium-sized	.	TRBV4-3
TGCAGTGCTAGGGCCCGAAATGAGCAGTTCTTC	CSARARNEQFF	TRBJ2-1	few	.	TRBV20-1
TGTGCCAGCAGCTTGGGGACATTCCTCTACGAGCAGTACTTC	CASSLGTFLYEQYF	TRBJ2-7	few	.	TRBV5-6
TGCGCCAGCAATCTACAGGGTGGAACTAATGAAAAACTGTTTTTT	CASNLQGGTNEKLFF	TRBJ1-4	few	.	TRBV23-1
TGTGCCAGTAGTATGTCTCGGGGCACCTACGAGCAGTACTTC	CASSMSRGTYEQYF	TRBJ2-7	few	.	TRBV19
TGCAGTGCTAGCCCCGGGAGGCAAGAGACCCAGTACTTC	CSASPGRQETQYF	TRBJ2-5	.	TRBD2	TRBV20-1
TGTGCCAGCAGTTTGGGGGGGCGATCCAGTAATGGCTACACCTTC	CASSLGGRSSNGYTF	TRBJ1-2	many	.	TRBV28
TGTGCCAGTAGTTTTCGGGGGGCGAATGATCAGCCCCAGCATTTT	CASSFRGANDQPQHF	TRBJ1-5	.	.	TRBV19
TGCGCCAGCAGCTTGGTCCCGGGACAGGGAGTGGACGAGCAGTACTTC	CASSLVPGQGVDEQYF	TRBJ2-7	few	TRBD1	TRBV5-1
TGCGCCAGCAGCCACCCGACAGGAGAGCAGTTCTTC	CASSHPTGEQFF	TRBJ2-1	medium-sized	.	TRBV4-3
TGTGCCAGCAGCTCCCATTACCGGGATGGCACTGAAGCTTTCTTT	CASSSHYRDGTEAFF	TRBJ1-1	few	.	TRBV11-2
TGTGCCAGCAGTGAATACTACGAGCAGTACTTC	CASSEYYEQYF	TRBJ2-7	few	.	TRBV6-1
TGTGCCAGCAGCTTATGGGCAGGGGAGACAGATACGCAGTATTTT	CASSLWAGETDTQYF	TRBJ2-3	.	.	TRBV7-6
TGTGCCACCAGTGGAGTACCCGGGACAGGGGTTACCGGGGAGCTGTTTTTT	CATSGVPGTGVTGELFF	TRBJ2-2	few	TRBD1	TRBV24-1
TGTGCCAGCATCAAACCGGGACAGGACTATGGCTACACCTTC	CASIKPGQDYGYTF	TRBJ1-2	few	TRBD1	TRBV6-6
TGTGCCAGCAGGGCCCCTGGGGGTAGCTCCTACGAGCAGTACTTC	CASRAPGGSSYEQYF	TRBJ2-7	many	.	TRBV2
TGTGCCAGCAGTTTATTTTCCAGGACAGTATCTTACAATGAGCAGTTCTTC	CASSLFSRTVSYNEQFF	TRBJ2-1	many	.	TRBV27
TGTGCCAGCTCACCCCAGGGGGCGAGCAATCAGCCCCAGCATTTT	CASSPQGASNQPQHF	TRBJ1-5	.	TRBD1	TRBV18
TGTGCCAGTAGCAAACTAAGGATGAACACTGAAGCTTTCTTT	CASSKLRMNTEAFF	TRBJ1-1	few	.	TRBV19
TGCAGCGTTACAGGGTCGACTGAAGCTTTCTTT	CSVTGSTEAFF	TRBJ1-1	few	.	TRBV29-1
TGCGCCAGCAGCGGCTCAGGGTTAGAAGGTGAAAAACTGTTTTTT	CASSGSGLEGEKLFF	TRBJ1-4	few	.	TRBV5-1
TGTGCCAGTAGTATAAGCCAACGGTACAGGAGCTCCTACAATGAGCAGTTCTTC	CASSISQRYRSSYNEQFF	TRBJ2-1	.	.	TRBV19
TGTGCCAGCAAATATAGGACTGAAGCTTTCTTT	CASKYRTEAFF	TRBJ1-1	.	.	TRBV2
TGCAGTGCTAGACGTGGGACAGAGAACACTGAAGCTTTCTTT	CSARRGTENTEAFF	TRBJ1-1	few	TRBD1	TRBV20-1
TGTGCCAGCAGCTTGTGGGCAGGGTCTTGGACAGATACGCAGTATTTT	CASSLWAGSWTDTQYF	TRBJ2-3	many	.	TRBV5-5
TGTGCCAGCAGTTTATTCGAGCAGTACTTC	CASSLFEQYF	TRBJ2-7	many	.	TRBV27
TGTGCCAGCAGACCCGGGACAGTTGAGTACGAGCAGTACTTC	CASRPGTVEYEQYF	TRBJ2-7	few	TRBD1	TRBV28
TGCAGCGGAGTATCGGAGGGGGGAGCCACTGAAGCTTTCTTT	CSGVSEGGATEAFF	TRBJ1-1	.	.	TRBV29-1
TGCGCCAGCTCTAGCGGGAGCAGTGAGACAGATACGCAGTATTTT	CASSSGSSETDTQYF	TRBJ2-3	few	TRBD2	TRBV5-1
TGCGCCAGCAGCTCGAACGGGCCTGGGGCCAACGTCCTGACTTTC	CASSSNGPGANVLTF	TRBJ2-6	few	.	TRBV5-1
TGTGCCAGCAGTTTACTCCCCGGGCAGACCCAGTACTTC	CASSLLPGQTQYF	TRBJ2-5	few	.	TRBV27
TGTGCCAGCAGTACTACAGGTCGGACTGAAGCTTTCTTT	CASSTTGRTEAFF	TRBJ1-1	few	.	TRBV27
TGCAGCGGCCAGGGGGCGGCTGAAGCTTTCTTT	CSGQGAAEAFF	TRBJ1-1	many	TRBD1	TRBV29-1
TGCGCCAGCAGCGCCGGACTAGCGGGGGACAATGAGCAGTTCTTC	CASSAGLAGDNEQFF	TRBJ2-1	few	TRBD2	TRBV5-1